These 18 T cell receptor beta chains were all obtained from the same sample, sequenced in a study of blood T cell repertoires in COVID-19. Sequencing used immunoSEQ multiplex PCR; TCRdb keeps in-frame clones, though not all of them. The sample has around 180,000 clones; under 85% are singletons. Source material: peripheral blood. Receptors were obtained from an elderly man with COVID-19, enrolled during active disease.

The CDR3 loop reads CASSRDREFGYTF. The DNA for the CDR3 is TGTGCCAGCTCCCGGGACAGGGAATTTGGCTACACCTTC. The chain is built from TRBV19 and TRBJ1-2; 9 bases agree with TRBD1. The CDR3 spans 13 residues. With 9 bases clipped from V and 7 bases from J, the junction kept 9 bases outside the gene matches. CDR1 and CDR2 from the germline V gene are LNHDA and SQIVND (reference sequence).

This clone was detected only once. The V call is TRBV18, the J call TRBJ1-5; D gene unclear. The V end was cut by 3 bases, the J end by 1 base, with 4 bases between. Germline lookup yields CDR1 KGHSH and CDR2 LQKENI. CDR3 length: 13 amino acids. CDR3 sequence: CASSPLSNQPQHF. The CDR3 nucleotides are TGTGCCAGCTCACCCTTAAGCAATCAGCCCCAGCATTTT.

The chain combines TRBV19 with TRBJ1-2; tentative D call: TRBD1 (5 bases). The CDR3 runs 13 residues. Germline V CDR1 and CDR2: LNHDA, SQIVND (reference sequence). Deletions cut 4 bases from V and 8 bases from J, with 14 bases between. The CDR3, as DNA: TGTGCCAGTAGTAGCGGGAGGGGACGAGGCTACACCTTC. It specifies CASSSGRGRGYTF.

The CDR3 here is CASSRLVAYGYTF. Written as DNA, the CDR3 is TGTGCCAGCAGTCGATTGGTGGCCTATGGCTACACCTTC. The chain has TRBV12-3 or TRBV12-4 and TRBJ1-2; D gene unclear. V was pared by 5 bases and J by 4 bases, with 11 bases between. The CDR3 has 13 amino acids.

The rearrangement uses TRBV4-3 and TRBJ1-6, with D perhaps matching TRBD1 (5 bases). Trimming removed 0 bases at V and 11 bases at J, with 11 bases between. This CDR3 has 14 residues. Germline V gene lookup returns CDR1 LGHNA and CDR2 YSLEER. The chain's CDR3 is CASSQEGEFAPLHF. The CDR3 DNA is TGCGCCAGCAGCCAAGAAGGGGAATTCGCACCCCTCCACTTT.

V usage is TRBV18 and J usage is TRBJ1-6; 10 bases agree with TRBD1. The CDR3 is made up of 14 amino acids. The germline V gene has CDR1 KGHSH and CDR2 LQKENI. V lost 4 bases, J lost 7 bases, and 1 base stayed unmatched. CDR3 residues: CASSLTGGNSPLHF. The DNA of the CDR3 is TGTGCCAGCTCACTGACAGGGGGCAATTCACCCCTCCACTTT. The variable domain in full, with the rest retrieved from reference TRBV18 and TRBJ1-6, is NAGVMQNPRHLVRRRGQEARLRCSPMKGHSHVYWYRQLPEEGLKFMVYLQKENIIDESGMPKERFSAEFPKEGPSILRIQQVVRGDSAAYFCASSLTGGNSPLHFGNGTRLTVT.

This chain connects TRBV6-5 to TRBJ1-5; the match to TRBD1 covers 7 bases. The length of the CDR3 is 15 residues. Germline V gives CDR1 MNHEY, CDR2 SVGAGI. Trimming took 5 bases from V and 0 from J; bases not matched to a gene: 4. The CDR3: CASSPGTVSNQPQHF. In DNA, the CDR3 is TGTGCCAGCAGTCCCGGGACAGTTAGCAATCAGCCCCAGCATTTT.

The V gene is TRBV5-1, the J gene TRBJ1-1; no clear D. Germline V gives CDR1 SGHRS, CDR2 YFSETQ. The CDR3 totals 13 residues. The V gene lost 5 bases and the J gene lost 4 bases, with 12 bases spanning the gap. The CDR3 region has the DNA TGCGCCAGCAGGAGGGCGCCAGGCACTGAAGCTTTCTTT. It specifies CASRRAPGTEAFF.

The CDR3 sequence: CASSLRPGLWNTEAFF. The CDR3 region has the DNA TGTGCCAGCAGCTTACGTCCGGGTCTCTGGAACACTGAAGCTTTCTTT. The rearrangement uses TRBV7-6 and TRBJ1-1; D is unresolved. V lost 2 bases, J lost 1 base, and 14 bases lay in between. Germline loops: CDR1 SGHVS, CDR2 FNYEAQ. This CDR3 comprises 16 residues.

This rearrangement joins TRBV12-3 or TRBV12-4 to TRBJ2-3; D is undetermined. This CDR3 spans 12 amino acids. Trimming left V 3 bases short and J 4 bases short, with 5 bases between. The CDR3, as DNA: TGTGCCAGCAGTTTGAACTCAGATACGCAGTATTTT. Encoded protein: CASSLNSDTQYF.

The chain has TRBV29-1 and TRBJ2-1; 10 nucleotides line up with TRBD1. Germline V gene sequence: CDR1 SQVTM, CDR2 ANQGSEA. V lost 2 bases and J lost 8; bases outside the gene matches: 6. The CDR3 is 14 amino acids. The CDR3: CSVERGDRGDEQFF. The CDR3 nucleotides read TGCAGCGTTGAAAGGGGGGACAGGGGTGATGAGCAGTTCTTC.

The gene calls are TRBV10-3 and TRBJ1-2, with 10 bases aligning to TRBD1. J gave up 7 bases and V 0 bases, and 11 bases lay outside the gene matches. Germline V gene lookup returns CDR1 ENHRY and CDR2 SYGVKD. This CDR3 comprises 17 residues. CDR3 DNA: TGTGCCATCAGTGAGTCTAACCCGGGACAGGGGCTTCGTGGCTACACCTTC. Protein: CAISESNPGQGLRGYTF.

This chain joins TRBV6-1 and TRBJ2-5; D unresolved. The CDR3 runs 13 residues. Trimming took off 2 bases at V and 4 bases at J, with 8 bases between the two ends. Germline assignment: CDR1 MNHNS and CDR2 SASEGT. DNA of the CDR3: TGTGCCAGCAGTGAAACTTTTCGAGAGACCCAGTACTTC. This codes for CASSETFRETQYF.

The V and J genes are TRBV6-5 and TRBJ1-5; 7 nucleotides align to TRBD1. The CDR3 length is 15 residues. Unmatched junction bases numbered 7, after V lost 5 bases and J lost 3 bases. Germline values: CDR1 MNHEY, CDR2 SVGAGI. The CDR3 nucleotides are TGTGCCAGCAGTCGTGGACAGGCGGACAATCAGCCCCAGCATTTT. It codes for CASSRGQADNQPQHF.

This clone was observed at least ten times. The chain combines TRBV24-1 with TRBJ1-4; a possible D gene is TRBD1 (5 bases). There are 15 residues in the CDR3. Per germline, CDR1 KGHDR and CDR2 SFDVKD. Trimming left V 5 bases short and J 0 bases short, with 9 bases between. The CDR3 DNA reads TGTGCCACCAGTGGGGGCGGTGCAACTAATGAAAAACTGTTTTTT. Amino acid sequence: CATSGGGATNEKLFF.

This chain connects TRBV29-1 to TRBJ1-2; the match to TRBD1 covers 9 bases. Germline V gene lookup returns CDR1 SQVTM and CDR2 ANQGSEA. The CDR3 extends over 14 amino acids. The V segment lost 4 bases and the J segment 7 bases; nucleotides outside the gene matches: 10. As DNA, the CDR3 is TGCAGCGTTGGGCTAGGACAGGGGATGTCTGGCTACACCTTC. Its protein product is CSVGLGQGMSGYTF.

This chain uses TRBV21-1 with TRBJ1-5; the table's D call of TRBD1 was not tested on the DNA. TRBV21-1 is termed a pseudogene. The CDR3 contains 18 residues. CDR3: CASSKVYRDRGRGQPQHF. CDR3 in DNA: TGTGCCAGCAGCAAAGTGTACAGGGACAGGGGGCGAGGTCAGCCCCAGCATTTT.

This chain links TRBV10-3 with TRBJ2-2; 9 bases are shared with TRBD1. Germline V CDR1 and CDR2: ENHRY, SYGVKD. The CDR3 consists of 16 residues. V was clipped by 7 bases and J by 2 bases; unmatched bases: 8. In nucleotides, the CDR3 is TGTGCCATCAAAGCCGGGACAGGGCTTAACACCGGGGAGCTGTTTTTT. It is translated as CAIKAGTGLNTGELFF.